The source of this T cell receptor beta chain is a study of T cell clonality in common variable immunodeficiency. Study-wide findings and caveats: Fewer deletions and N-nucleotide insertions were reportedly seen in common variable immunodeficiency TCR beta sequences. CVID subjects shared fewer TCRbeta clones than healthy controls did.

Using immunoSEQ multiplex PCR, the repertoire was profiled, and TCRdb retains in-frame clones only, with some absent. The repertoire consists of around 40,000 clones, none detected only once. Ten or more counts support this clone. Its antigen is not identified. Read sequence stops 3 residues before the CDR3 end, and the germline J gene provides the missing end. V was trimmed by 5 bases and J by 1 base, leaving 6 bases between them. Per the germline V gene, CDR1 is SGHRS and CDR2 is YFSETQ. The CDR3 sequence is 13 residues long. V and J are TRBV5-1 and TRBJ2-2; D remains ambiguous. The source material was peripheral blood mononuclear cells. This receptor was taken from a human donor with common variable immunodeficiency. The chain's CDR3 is CASRKQNTGELFF. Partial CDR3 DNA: TGCGCCAGCAGAAAACAGAACACCGGGGAG.